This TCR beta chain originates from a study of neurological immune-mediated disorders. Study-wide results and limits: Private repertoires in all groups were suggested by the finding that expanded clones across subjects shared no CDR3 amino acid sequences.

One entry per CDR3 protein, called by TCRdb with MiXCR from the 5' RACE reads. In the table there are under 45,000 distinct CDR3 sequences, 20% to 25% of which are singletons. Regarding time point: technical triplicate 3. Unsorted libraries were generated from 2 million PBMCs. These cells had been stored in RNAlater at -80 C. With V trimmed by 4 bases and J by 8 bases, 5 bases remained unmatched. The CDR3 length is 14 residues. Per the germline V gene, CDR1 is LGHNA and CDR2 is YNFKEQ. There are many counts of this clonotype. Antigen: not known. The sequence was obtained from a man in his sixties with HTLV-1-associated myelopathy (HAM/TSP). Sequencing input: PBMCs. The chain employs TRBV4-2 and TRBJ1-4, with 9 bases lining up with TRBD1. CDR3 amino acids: CASSLRDREEKLFF. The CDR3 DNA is TGTGCCAGCAGCCTCCGGGACAGGGAAGAAAAACTGTTTTTT.